This TCR beta chain was observed in a study of T cell responses to AZD1222 COVID-19 vaccine. About this clone itself: Its target is not known.

Germline V gene lookup returns CDR1 SGHTA and CDR2 FQGNSA. This CDR3 is 14 amino acids long. Germline trimming cut 2 bases from V and 7 bases from J; bases unmatched to any gene: 7. General study findings and limits: Donors, mostly white British, included more females; clonal diversity was possibly underestimated. Unmutated regions of variants are reportedly targeted by nearly half of spike-specific TCRs. Without day 14 samples, only post-peak T cell repertoires were studied.

Clones were read by immunoSEQ multiplex PCR, and TCRdb kept only the in-frame ones, dropping some. Here the sample spans 140,000 to 150,000 clones, more than 85% being singletons. The chain links TRBV7-2 to TRBJ2-7, with 8 nucleotides matching TRBD2. The source material was peripheral blood, sampled on day 0 of AZD1222 vaccination. The source is an adult in good health. The CDR3 nucleotides read TGTGCCAGCAGCTTATTGGTCCGCGGGGGGGAGCAGTACTTC. Translated: CASSLLVRGGEQYF. Drawing the rest from reference TRBV7-2 and TRBJ2-7, the complete variable domain is GAGVSQSPSNKVTEKGKDVELRCDPISGHTALYWYRQSLGQGLEFLIYFQGNSAPDKSGLPSDRFSAERTGGSVSTLTIQRTQQEDSAVYLCASSLLVRGGEQYFGPGTRLTVT.